The 22 T cell receptor beta chains presented below share a single source sample, sequenced in a study of T cell responses to AZD1222 COVID-19 vaccine. The table came from immunoSEQ multiplex PCR; TCRdb's copy has only in-frame clones and leaves some out. The data show some 50,000 clones, with about 81% seen just once and 27% held by the top ten. Sequences were derived from peripheral blood, sampled on day 0 of AZD1222 vaccination. These receptors all stem from an adult in good health.

The genes are TRBV5-1 and TRBJ2-3, with D possibly being TRBD1 (6 bases). Germline lookup yields CDR1 SGHRS and CDR2 YFSETQ. The V gene lost 3 bases and the J gene lost 4 bases, with 15 bases spanning the gap. The CDR3 consists of 15 residues. The CDR3 DNA reads as TGCGCCAGCAGCTCAACAGGGCTATTGGCAGATACGCAGTATTTT. Protein product: CASSSTGLLADTQYF.

This rearrangement joins TRBV19 to TRBJ1-1; D gene uncertain. Between the trimmed V and J ends, which lost 5 bases and 5 bases, there was a span of 12 bases. CDR3 length: 13 amino acids. Looked up from germline, CDR1 is LNHDA and CDR2 is SQIVND (reference sequence). The CDR3 nucleotides are TGTGCCAGTAGTCCCAGGCGGAGGACTGAAGCTTTCTTT. Its translation is CASSPRRRTEAFF. Full variable domain (outside the CDR3, taken from reference TRBV19 and TRBJ1-1): DGGITQSPKYLFRKEGQNVTLSCEQNLNHDAMYWYRQDPGQGLRLIYYSQIVNDFQKGDIAEGYSVSREKKESFPLTVTSAQKNPTAFYLCASSPRRRTEAFFGQGTRLTVV.

This chain connects TRBV21-1 to TRBJ2-3. TRBV21-1 has pseudogene status. This CDR3 has 14 amino acids. The CDR3 spells CASSEPARPDTQYF. CDR3 bases: TGTGCCAGCAGCGAGCCAGCACGTCCAGATACGCAGTATTTT.

This clone was seen only a few times. The chain combines TRBV24-1 with TRBJ2-2; tentatively, D is TRBD2 (7 bases). This CDR3 spans 14 amino acids. The germline V and J ends were trimmed by 7 bases and 4 bases, with 12 bases remaining between them. CDR1 is KGHDR and CDR2 is SFDVKD in the germline V gene. Here the CDR3 reads CATRGGRGTGELFF. CDR3 nucleotides: TGTGCCACCAGGGGGGGGCGCGGCACCGGGGAGCTGTTTTTT.

The genes are TRBV15 and TRBJ1-5; D unresolved. CDR3 length: 13 residues. CDR1 is LNHNV and CDR2 is YYDKDF in the germline V gene (reference sequence). V lost 0 bases and J 6 bases, leaving 6 bases between the germline ends. CDR3 protein: CATSRDATQPQHF. In nucleotides, the CDR3 is TGTGCCACCAGCAGAGATGCAACTCAGCCCCAGCATTTT.

V gene TRBV6-5 combines with J gene TRBJ2-2; D ambiguous. The germline V and J ends were trimmed by 3 bases and 4 bases, with 12 bases remaining between them. Per the germline V gene, CDR1 is MNHEY and CDR2 is SVGAGI. The CDR3 spans 15 residues. The CDR3 is CASSYSRVGTGELFF. For the CDR3, the DNA is TGTGCCAGCAGTTATTCCCGGGTGGGCACCGGGGAGCTGTTTTTT.

The genes are TRBV25-1 and TRBJ2-5; the D is unclear. The CDR3 runs 10 residues. Germline V gene lookup returns CDR1 MGHDK and CDR2 SYGVNS. The germline V and J ends were trimmed by 6 bases and 4 bases, with 3 bases remaining between them. CDR3 DNA sequence: TGTGCCAGCAGGGGAGAGACCCAGTACTTC. Amino acids: CASRGETQYF.

The chain employs TRBV6-5 and TRBJ1-2; tentatively, D is TRBD1 (5 bases). The V end lost 0 bases, the J end lost 8 bases, and 19 bases lay between the germline ends. This CDR3 has 16 amino acids. Germline V lookup: CDR1 MNHEY, CDR2 SVGAGI. CDR3 amino acids: CASSYSTGPALRGYTF. The CDR3 DNA reads TGTGCCAGCAGTTACTCAACAGGTCCAGCTCTGCGAGGCTACACCTTC.

This clone appeared a few times. The gene calls are TRBV27 and TRBJ2-7, with TRBD2 matching 7 bases. The CDR3 consists of 14 residues. Unmatched junction bases numbered 12, after V lost 6 bases and J lost 7 bases. Germline CDR1 reads MNHEY; CDR2 reads SMNVEV (reference sequence). The CDR3 reads CASSPGLLFGEQYF. Here the CDR3 DNA reads TGTGCCAGCAGCCCGGGACTACTCTTTGGGGAGCAGTACTTC.

The chain has TRBV5-6 and TRBJ2-2; no clear D gene. Trimming shortened V by 0 bases and J by 8 bases, and 11 bases separated the two germline ends. This CDR3 is 14 amino acids long. CDR1 and CDR2 from the germline V gene are SGHDT and YYEEEE. This CDR3 reads CASSLGPLGGELFF. The CDR3 nucleotides are TGTGCCAGCAGCTTGGGGCCCCTAGGAGGGGAGCTGTTTTTT. The entire variable domain, with the rest obtained from reference TRBV5-6 and TRBJ2-2, is as follows: DAGVTQSPTHLIKTRGQQVTLRCSPKSGHDTVSWYQQALGQGPQFIFQYYEEEERQRGNFPDRFSGHQFPNYSSELNVNALLLGDSALYLCASSLGPLGGELFFGEGSRLTVL.

V gene TRBV4-2 combines with J gene TRBJ1-4; D not resolved. Germline-derived CDR1 and CDR2 are LGHNA and YNFKEQ. V lost 1 base, J lost 11 bases, and 8 bases lay in between. The CDR3 length is 12 residues. CDR3 bases: TGTGCCAGCAGCCAAGGGCGGGAGAAACTGTTTTTT. Its translation: CASSQGREKLFF.

The table lists this clone with a few counts. The chain is built from TRBV4-3 and TRBJ2-1, with 13 positions matching TRBD2. The germline V gene has CDR1 LGHNA and CDR2 YSLEER. Germline trimming cut 4 bases from V and 4 bases from J; bases unmatched to any gene: 7. The CDR3 has 17 amino acids. The CDR3 DNA is TGCGCCAGCAGCCGGGAGACTAGCGGGAGGAATTACAATGAGCAGTTCTTC. This sequence encodes CASSRETSGRNYNEQFF.

The chain is built from TRBV3-1 (or the pseudogene TRBV3-2) and TRBJ2-3, with a tentative D call TRBD1 (6 bases). Between the trimmed V and J ends, which lost 1 base and 6 bases, there was a span of 20 bases. The CDR3 runs 17 residues. Germline V CDR1 and CDR2: LGHDT, YNNKEL (reference sequence). Written as DNA, the CDR3 is TGTGCCAGCAGCCAAGGGCGAGTGTGGGGGCAGTTGGATACGCAGTATTTT. This gives the protein CASSQGRVWGQLDTQYF.

The chain combines TRBV27 with TRBJ2-1; D is uncertain. Germline CDR1 is MNHEY and CDR2 is SMNVEV (reference sequence). This CDR3 contains 13 residues. Trimming cost V 5 bases and J 9 bases, with 14 bases left between them. The CDR3 DNA follows: TGTGCCAGCAGTCCCAAGGCTCCCACTGAGCAGTTCTTC. Amino acid sequence: CASSPKAPTEQFF.

CDR3 residues: CASSAARDTGEPQHF. As DNA, the CDR3 is TGTGCCAGTAGTGCGGCGAGGGACACTGGAGAGCCCCAGCATTTT. This chain joins TRBV19 and TRBJ1-5, with D possibly TRBD1 on 6 matching bases. The CDR3 runs 15 residues. Germline CDR1 is LNHDA and CDR2 is SQIVND (reference sequence). V was shortened by 5 bases and J by 8 bases, with 19 bases between the two germline ends.

The V gene is TRBV19, the J gene TRBJ2-3, with TRBD2 as a possible D gene (5 bases). Germline CDR1 is LNHDA and CDR2 is SQIVND (reference sequence). Trimming left V 3 bases short and J 3 bases short, with 13 bases between. This CDR3 has 15 amino acids. CDR3 nucleotides: TGTGCCAGTAGTATGGTGGGAGAGAGGACAGATACGCAGTATTTT. Amino acids: CASSMVGERTDTQYF.

This chain connects TRBV6-5 to TRBJ2-1, with a tentative D call TRBD2 (6 bases). Germline V gives CDR1 MNHEY, CDR2 SVGAGI. CDR3 size: 16 residues. V was pared by 0 bases and J by 10 bases, with 19 bases between. The CDR3 spells CASSYSVSGGPLEQFF. CDR3 bases: TGTGCCAGCAGTTACTCAGTTTCCGGAGGGCCCTTGGAGCAGTTCTTC.

The CDR3 sequence is CASSDRPGQGYGYTF. The CDR3, as DNA: TGTGCCAGCAGTGATAGGCCGGGACAGGGGTATGGCTACACCTTC. This chain connects TRBV2 to TRBJ1-2, with 10 bases lining up with TRBD1. CDR3 length: 15 residues. Germline V gene sequence: CDR1 SNHLY, CDR2 FYNNEI. Losses at the gene ends were 3 bases for V and 5 bases for J; bases not matched to a gene: 6.

The chain recombines TRBV5-6 with TRBJ1-4; 8 positions agree with TRBD1. The ends lost 0 bases at V and 5 bases at J; junction bases unmatched: 12. Germline loops: CDR1 SGHDT, CDR2 YYEEEE. The CDR3 spans 18 residues. CDR3 protein: CASSLVTQGASPNEKLFF. CDR3 bases: TGTGCCAGCAGCTTGGTTACCCAGGGGGCGAGCCCAAATGAAAAACTGTTTTTT.

J is TRBJ1-1 and V is TRBV19; the D gene is possibly TRBD1 (6 bases). The CDR3 runs 17 residues. The V gene lost 1 base and the J gene lost 1 base, with 16 bases spanning the gap. CDR1 is LNHDA and CDR2 is SQIVND in the germline V gene (reference sequence). Here the CDR3 reads CASSIARGANGNTEAFF. In nucleotides, the CDR3 is TGTGCCAGTAGTATAGCCAGGGGAGCGAATGGGAACACTGAAGCTTTCTTT.

J is TRBJ2-3 and V is TRBV3-1 (or the pseudogene TRBV3-2), with D maybe TRBD2 (5 bases). Looked up from germline, CDR1 is LGHDT and CDR2 is YNNKEL (reference sequence). There are 16 residues in the CDR3. Trimming took off 0 bases at V and 0 bases at J, with 10 bases between the two ends. The CDR3 region has the DNA TGTGCCAGCAGCCAAGATCTGAGGGCTAGCACAGATACGCAGTATTTT. It specifies CASSQDLRASTDTQYF.

The gene calls are TRBV6-5 and TRBJ2-1; no firm D call. This CDR3 comprises 14 residues. Germline V lookup: CDR1 MNHEY, CDR2 SVGAGI. V shed 6 bases and J shed 2 bases, with 11 bases lying between them. CDR3 nucleotides: TGTGCCAGCAGAAGACAAACCACCTACAATGAGCAGTTCTTC. It encodes CASRRQTTYNEQFF.